The clone carrying this TCR beta chain came up many times. Its target is unknown. In germline, CDR1 is DFQATT, CDR2 SNEGSKA (reference sequence). The CDR3 is 16 residues long. Unmatched junction bases numbered 9, after V lost 1 base and J lost 4 bases. This entry comes from a study of T cell repertoires in cytomegalovirus infection. Across the study: Indications came from public TCR beta signatures; they pointed to CMV infection and to a matching HLA type. Findings of the study overall: Totalled public TCR beta family frequency picked out people who carried CMV plus the relevant HLA. Dominant in the ex vivo response were TCR beta clonotypes restricted by HLA-C and specific for CMV.

TCRdb itself ran the reads through MiXCR, one entry per CDR3 protein. The sample has around 230,000 distinct CDR3 sequences; about 7% are singletons. This TCR came from a human donor in good health (CMV status not recorded). Some clones in this sample may be carry-over from other donors' samples. Sample: PBMCs. This rearrangement joins TRBV20-1 to TRBJ2-3; 9 nucleotides align to TRBD2. CDR3 sequence: CSARGKVAGDPDTQYF. Written as DNA, the CDR3 is TGCAGTGCTAGAGGGAAGGTAGCGGGGGATCCAGATACGCAGTATTTT.